This TCR beta chain derives from a study of T cells in Graves' hyperthyroidism and ophthalmopathy. CDR3 length: 15 residues. Per germline, CDR1 LNHNV and CDR2 YYDKDF (reference sequence). V was clipped by 0 bases and J by 6 bases, with 12 bases between them. There were TCR beta CDR3 regions amplified from RNA transcripts. Using the HTBI primer set, a first-round RT-PCR was run on the TCR CDR3. TCRdb processed the multiplex PCR reads anew with MiXCR; each CDR3 protein has one entry. Among about 660,000 distinct CDR3 sequences listed, less than 45% were seen once. The clonotype originates from an adult man with Graves' disease, either hyperthyroidism or ophthalmopathy (not recorded which). V usage is TRBV15 and J usage is TRBJ1-5, with D perhaps TRBD1 (6 bases). Source material: peripheral blood or thyroid tissue (not recorded which). The chain's CDR3 is CATSRDLQGLQPQHF. The CDR3 DNA sequence: TGTGCCACCAGCAGAGATCTCCAGGGGCTTCAGCCCCAGCATTTT.